A single sample gave rise to the 5 T cell receptor beta chains below, sequenced in a study of blood T cell repertoires in COVID-19 (dated by TCRdb to between 2020 and 2021). Library generation was performed with the immunoSEQ multiplex PCR assay. In its TCRdb copy, this immuneACCESS table keeps in-frame sequences only and misses some clones. Where compared with another copy, unresolved V genes explain less than half of these, and the others have no known cause. The sample has 45,000 or so clones on record, 85% to 90% of them singletons. Of the sample, roughly 13% is held by the ten largest clones. Sequenced material: peripheral blood. The receptors were sampled from a human donor in a cohort sampled during active COVID-19.

The chain links TRBV3-1 (or the pseudogene TRBV3-2) to TRBJ1-1, with D perhaps matching TRBD1 (5 bases). The V and J ends lost 1 base and 4 bases respectively, with 10 bases between them. The CDR3 covers 14 residues. The V gene's germline CDR1 is LGHDT and CDR2 YNNKEL (reference sequence). The CDR3 loop reads CASSQGWQGTEAFF. As DNA, the CDR3 is TGTGCCAGCAGCCAAGGATGGCAGGGCACTGAAGCTTTCTTT.

The chain employs TRBV12-3 or TRBV12-4 and TRBJ1-1; 7 bases map to TRBD1. V was clipped by 5 bases and J by 6 bases; unmatched bases: 6. The CDR3 spans 13 residues. The DNA of the CDR3 is TGTGCCAGCAGTGCTCAGACAGGGTCTGAAGCTTTCTTT. It codes for CASSAQTGSEAFF.

This clone was seen only a few times. At the DNA level, this CDR3 is encoded by other sequences in the same sample as well. V usage is TRBV4-3 and J usage is TRBJ1-1; tentative D call: TRBD1 (5 bases). The CDR3 runs 14 residues. Trimming cost V 0 bases and J 3 bases, with 8 bases left between them. Germline V lookup: CDR1 LGHNA, CDR2 YSLEER. The CDR3 reads CASSQDRGDTEAFF. CDR3 DNA: TGCGCCAGCAGCCAAGATAGGGGTGACACTGAAGCTTTCTTT.

This clone was seen a few times. The genes are TRBV28 and TRBJ2-1, with 7 bases that match TRBD2. Germline CDR1 reads MDHEN; CDR2 reads SYDVKM. This CDR3 has 18 amino acids. J gave up 7 bases and V 5 bases, and 20 bases lay outside the gene matches. DNA for the CDR3: TGTGCCAGCAGTCCCCCCCGTCTCTTAGCGGGTTTTTCGAATGAGCAGTTCTTC. As protein: CASSPPRLLAGFSNEQFF.

This clone was picked up one time. The chain joins TRBV19 to TRBJ2-1, with 9 nucleotides matching TRBD1. The trim removed 6 bases at V and 0 bases at J, leaving 6 bases unmatched. The V gene's germline CDR1 is LNHDA and CDR2 SQIVND (reference sequence). The CDR3 consists of 16 residues. In nucleotides, the CDR3 is TGTGCCAGTAGGCGAGGACAGGGGAGCTCCTACAATGAGCAGTTCTTC. It specifies CASRRGQGSSYNEQFF. Filled out from reference TRBV19 and TRBJ2-1, the complete variable domain reads DGGITQSPKYLFRKEGQNVTLSCEQNLNHDAMYWYRQDPGQGLRLIYYSQIVNDFQKGDIAEGYSVSREKKESFPLTVTSAQKNPTAFYLCASRRGQGSSYNEQFFGPGTRLTVL.